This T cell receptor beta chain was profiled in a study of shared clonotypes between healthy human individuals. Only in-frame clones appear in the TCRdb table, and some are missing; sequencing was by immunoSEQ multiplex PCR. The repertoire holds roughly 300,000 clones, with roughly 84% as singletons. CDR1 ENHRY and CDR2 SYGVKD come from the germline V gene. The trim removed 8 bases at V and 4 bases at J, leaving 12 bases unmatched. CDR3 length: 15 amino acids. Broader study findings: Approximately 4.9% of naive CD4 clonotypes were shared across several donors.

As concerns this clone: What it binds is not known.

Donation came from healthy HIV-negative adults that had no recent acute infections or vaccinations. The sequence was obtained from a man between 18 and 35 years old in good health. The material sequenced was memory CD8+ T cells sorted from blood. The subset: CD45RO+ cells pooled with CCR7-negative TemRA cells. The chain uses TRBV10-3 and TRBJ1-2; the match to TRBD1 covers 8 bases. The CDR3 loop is CAIEDRVGTSYGYTF. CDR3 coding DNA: TGTGCCATCGAGGACAGGGTTGGAACAAGCTATGGCTACACCTTC.